Below, 4 T cell receptor beta chains from the same sample are listed, as sequenced in a study of blood T cells in healthy people across ages. Next came a second PCR, run for about 6 to 12 cycles, which used a sample-barcoded 5' primer along with a J-beta primer mix. TCRdb called the 5' RACE reads again in MiXCR, with one record for every CDR3 protein. Seen here are 780,000 or so distinct CDR3 sequences, around 25% observed once, and the top ten hold approximately 4%. The same data also contributed to another study, on T cells of mothers and their children.

The specimen sequenced was blood. The receptors originated from a boy aged 5-17 years in good health.

Here the CDR3 DNA reads TGTGCCAGCAGCTTCACTAGCGGGGCGCCGGATACGCAGTATTTT. This codes for CASSFTSGAPDTQYF. This sequence joins TRBV7-3 and TRBJ2-3; TRBD2 matches at 10 bases. Trimming took 3 bases from V and 6 from J; bases not matched to a gene: 6. This CDR3 is built from 15 residues. The V gene's germline CDR1 is SGHTA and CDR2 FQGTGA.

The genes are TRBV29-1 and TRBJ2-5; maybe TRBD1 (6 bases). Germline loops: CDR1 SQVTM, CDR2 ANQGSEA. The V gene lost 1 base and the J gene lost 0 bases, with 18 bases spanning the gap. CDR3 length: 17 amino acids. CDR3 in DNA: TGCAGCGTTGAAGGCTTGTTTTTTGGGACATACCAAGAGACCCAGTACTTC. Translation: CSVEGLFFGTYQETQYF.

DNA for the CDR3: TGTGCCACCGGAGCCTCCGGGCCCTACCCCTACAATGAGCAGTTCTTC. This encodes CATGASGPYPYNEQFF. The chain joins TRBV15 to TRBJ2-1; D unclear. Germline V gene data show CDR1 as LNHNV and CDR2 as YYDKDF (reference sequence). The CDR3 is made up of 16 amino acids. The germline V and J ends were trimmed by 8 bases and 2 bases, with 19 bases remaining between them.

This chain uses TRBV20-1 with TRBJ1-2, with D hard to call. Trimming cost V 0 bases and J 1 base, with 9 bases left between them. The CDR3 runs 14 residues. Germline CDR1 reads DFQATT; CDR2 reads SNEGSKA (reference sequence). The CDR3 protein is CSARDLEVNYGYTF. CDR3 DNA sequence: TGCAGTGCTAGAGATCTTGAGGTTAACTATGGCTACACCTTC.